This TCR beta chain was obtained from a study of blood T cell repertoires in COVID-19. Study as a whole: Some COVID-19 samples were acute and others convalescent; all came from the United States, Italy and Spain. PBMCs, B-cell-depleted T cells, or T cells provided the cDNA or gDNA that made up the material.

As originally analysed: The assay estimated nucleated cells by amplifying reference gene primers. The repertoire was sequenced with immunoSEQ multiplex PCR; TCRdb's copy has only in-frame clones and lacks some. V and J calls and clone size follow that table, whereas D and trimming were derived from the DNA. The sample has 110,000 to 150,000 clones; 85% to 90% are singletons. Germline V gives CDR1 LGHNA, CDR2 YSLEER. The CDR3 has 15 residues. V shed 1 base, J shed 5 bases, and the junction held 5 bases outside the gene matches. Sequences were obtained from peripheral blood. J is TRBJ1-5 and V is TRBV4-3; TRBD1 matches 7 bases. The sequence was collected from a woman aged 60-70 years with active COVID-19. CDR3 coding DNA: TGCGCCAGCAGCCAAGGTTGGACAGGACATCAGCCCCAGCATTTT. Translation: CASSQGWTGHQPQHF.